The T cell receptor beta chain under discussion was sequenced for a study of T cell responses to AZD1222 COVID-19 vaccine. The assay was immunoSEQ multiplex PCR, and TCRdb's table has in-frame clones only and misses some. The sample comprises about 100,000 clones, roughly 90% of which are singletons, and approximately 1.1% rests with the top ten. Trimming shortened V by 3 bases and J by 1 base, and 12 bases separated the two germline ends. The V gene's germline CDR1 is KGHSH and CDR2 LQKENI. The CDR3 is 15 residues long. On this clone itself: Antigen: not known.

Study-level points and caveats: Along spike, vaccine-associated CD4 TCRs were found throughout, with dominance at 160-218 and 743-854. The study identified only six AZD1222 recipients as seropositive at baseline.

This sequence was found in an adult in good health. V usage is TRBV18 and J usage is TRBJ1-1, with unresolved D. Sequencing used peripheral blood, obtained on day 0 of AZD1222 vaccination. The DNA for the CDR3 is TGTGCCAGCTCACCGCCGGGGTTTCGGAACACTGAAGCTTTCTTT. Its translation is CASSPPGFRNTEAFF.